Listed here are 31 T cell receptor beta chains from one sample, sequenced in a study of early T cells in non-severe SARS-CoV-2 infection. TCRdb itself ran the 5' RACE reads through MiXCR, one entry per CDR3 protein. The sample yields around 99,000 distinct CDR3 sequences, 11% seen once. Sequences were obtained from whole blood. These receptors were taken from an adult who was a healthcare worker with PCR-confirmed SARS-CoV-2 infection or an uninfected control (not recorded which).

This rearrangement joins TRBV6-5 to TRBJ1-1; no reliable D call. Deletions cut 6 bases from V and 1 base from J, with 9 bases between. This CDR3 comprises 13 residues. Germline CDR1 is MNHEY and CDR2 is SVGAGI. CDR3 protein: CASRWAGNTEAFF. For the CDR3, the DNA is TGTGCCAGCAGATGGGCGGGGAACACTGAAGCTTTCTTT.

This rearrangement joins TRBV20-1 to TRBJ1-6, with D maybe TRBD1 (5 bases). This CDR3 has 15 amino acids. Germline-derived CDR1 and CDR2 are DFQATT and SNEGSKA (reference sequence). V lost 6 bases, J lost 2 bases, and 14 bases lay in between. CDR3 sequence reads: CSAQYRGTYNSPLHF. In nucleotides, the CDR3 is TGCAGTGCCCAGTATAGGGGAACCTATAATTCACCCCTCCACTTT.

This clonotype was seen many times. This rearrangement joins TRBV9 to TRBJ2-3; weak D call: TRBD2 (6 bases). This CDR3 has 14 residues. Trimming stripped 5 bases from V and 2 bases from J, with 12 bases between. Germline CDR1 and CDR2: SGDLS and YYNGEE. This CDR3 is CASSLRDSTDTQYF. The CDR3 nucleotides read TGTGCCAGCAGTTTACGGGACTCCACAGATACGCAGTATTTT.

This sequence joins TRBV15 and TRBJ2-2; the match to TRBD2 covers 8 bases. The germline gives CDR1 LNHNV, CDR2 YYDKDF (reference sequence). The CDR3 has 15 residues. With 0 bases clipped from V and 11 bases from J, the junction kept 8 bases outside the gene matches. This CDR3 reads CATSRDLAGGGELFF. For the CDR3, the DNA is TGTGCCACCAGCAGAGATCTGGCGGGGGGAGGCGAGCTGTTTTTT.

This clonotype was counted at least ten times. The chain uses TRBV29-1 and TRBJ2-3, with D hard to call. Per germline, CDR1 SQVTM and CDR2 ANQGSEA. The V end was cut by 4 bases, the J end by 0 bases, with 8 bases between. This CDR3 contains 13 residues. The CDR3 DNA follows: TGCAGCGTTGTCGCTTCTAGCACAGATACGCAGTATTTT. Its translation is CSVVASSTDTQYF.

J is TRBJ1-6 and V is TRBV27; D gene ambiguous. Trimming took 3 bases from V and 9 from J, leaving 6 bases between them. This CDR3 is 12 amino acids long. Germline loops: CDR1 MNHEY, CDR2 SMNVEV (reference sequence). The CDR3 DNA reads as TGTGCCAGCAGTTTTACGGGTTCACCCCTCCACTTT. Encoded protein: CASSFTGSPLHF.

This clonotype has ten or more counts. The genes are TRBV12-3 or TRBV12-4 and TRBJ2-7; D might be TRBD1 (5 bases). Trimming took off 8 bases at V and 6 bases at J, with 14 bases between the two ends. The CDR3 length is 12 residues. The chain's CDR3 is CASGALGAEQYF. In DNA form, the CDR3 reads TGTGCCAGCGGGGCCCTAGGAGCCGAGCAGTACTTC.

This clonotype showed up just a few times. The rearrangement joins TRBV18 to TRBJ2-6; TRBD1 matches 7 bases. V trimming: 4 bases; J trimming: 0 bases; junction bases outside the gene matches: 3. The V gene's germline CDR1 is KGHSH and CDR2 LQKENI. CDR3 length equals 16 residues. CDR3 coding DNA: TGTGCCAGCTCACGGACAGGCAGCTCTGGGGCCAACGTCCTGACTTTC. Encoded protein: CASSRTGSSGANVLTF.

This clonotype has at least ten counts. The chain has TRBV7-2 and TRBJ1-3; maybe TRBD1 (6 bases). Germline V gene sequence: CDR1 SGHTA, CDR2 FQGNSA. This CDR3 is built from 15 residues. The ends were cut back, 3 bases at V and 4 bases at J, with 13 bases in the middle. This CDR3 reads CASSFVKQGGNTIYF. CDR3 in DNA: TGTGCCAGCAGCTTCGTAAAGCAGGGGGGAAACACCATATATTTT.

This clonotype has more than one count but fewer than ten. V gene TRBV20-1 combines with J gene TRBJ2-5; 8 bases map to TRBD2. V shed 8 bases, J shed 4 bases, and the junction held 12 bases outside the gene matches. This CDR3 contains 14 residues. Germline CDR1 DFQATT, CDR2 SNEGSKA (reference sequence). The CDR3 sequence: CSPIPSGRGETQYF. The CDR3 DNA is TGCAGTCCCATCCCAAGCGGGAGAGGAGAGACCCAGTACTTC.

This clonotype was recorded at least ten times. CDR3 region: CASSPTGKNYGYTF. CDR3 sequence (DNA): TGTGCCAGCTCACCCACAGGGAAAAACTATGGCTACACCTTC. The V gene is TRBV18, the J gene TRBJ1-2, with a weak D call TRBD1 (6 bases). Germline V gives CDR1 KGHSH, CDR2 LQKENI. Between the trimmed V and J ends, which lost 3 bases and 2 bases, there was a span of 10 bases. The CDR3 sequence is 14 residues long. Looking up the rest from reference TRBV18 and TRBJ1-2 gives the full variable domain: NAGVMQNPRHLVRRRGQEARLRCSPMKGHSHVYWYRQLPEEGLKFMVYLQKENIIDESGMPKERFSAEFPKEGPSILRIQQVVRGDSAAYFCASSPTGKNYGYTFGSGTRLTVV.

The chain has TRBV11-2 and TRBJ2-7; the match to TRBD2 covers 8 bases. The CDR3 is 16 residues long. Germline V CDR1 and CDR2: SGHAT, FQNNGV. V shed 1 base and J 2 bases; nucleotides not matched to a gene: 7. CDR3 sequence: CASSLARLAPTYEQYF. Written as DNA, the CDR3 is TGTGCCAGCAGCTTAGCGAGACTAGCGCCAACCTACGAGCAGTACTTC.

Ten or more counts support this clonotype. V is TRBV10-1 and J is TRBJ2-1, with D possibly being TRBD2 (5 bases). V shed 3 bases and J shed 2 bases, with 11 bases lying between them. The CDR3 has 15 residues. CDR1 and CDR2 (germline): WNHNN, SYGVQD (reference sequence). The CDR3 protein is CASSEGLPPYNEQFF. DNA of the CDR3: TGCGCCAGCAGTGAAGGACTCCCCCCCTACAATGAGCAGTTCTTC.

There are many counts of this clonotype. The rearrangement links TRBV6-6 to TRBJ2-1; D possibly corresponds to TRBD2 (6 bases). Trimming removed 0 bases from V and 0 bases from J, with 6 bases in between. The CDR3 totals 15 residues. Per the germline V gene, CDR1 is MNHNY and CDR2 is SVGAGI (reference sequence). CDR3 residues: CASSYSGGSYNEQFF. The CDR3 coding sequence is TGTGCCAGCAGTTACTCGGGGGGCTCCTACAATGAGCAGTTCTTC.

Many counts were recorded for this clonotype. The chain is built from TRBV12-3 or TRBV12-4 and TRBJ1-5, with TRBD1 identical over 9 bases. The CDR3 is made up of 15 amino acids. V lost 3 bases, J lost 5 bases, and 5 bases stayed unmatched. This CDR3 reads CASSLGTGYDQPQHF. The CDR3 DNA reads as TGTGCCAGCAGTTTGGGGACAGGGTATGATCAGCCCCAGCATTTT.

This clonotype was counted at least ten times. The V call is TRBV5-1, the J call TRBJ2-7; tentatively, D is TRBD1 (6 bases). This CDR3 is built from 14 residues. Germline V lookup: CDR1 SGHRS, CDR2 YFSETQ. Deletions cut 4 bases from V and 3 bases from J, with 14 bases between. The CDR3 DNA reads TGCGCCAGCAGCCCCCGGGACACCCGCTACGAGCAGTACTTC. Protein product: CASSPRDTRYEQYF.

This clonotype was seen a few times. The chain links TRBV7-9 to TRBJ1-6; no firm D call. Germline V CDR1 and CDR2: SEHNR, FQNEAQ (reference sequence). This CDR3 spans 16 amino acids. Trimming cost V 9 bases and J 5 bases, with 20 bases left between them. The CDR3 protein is CARATSPLHHNSPLHF. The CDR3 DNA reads TGTGCCAGGGCCACCAGTCCCCTCCATCATAATTCACCCCTCCACTTT.

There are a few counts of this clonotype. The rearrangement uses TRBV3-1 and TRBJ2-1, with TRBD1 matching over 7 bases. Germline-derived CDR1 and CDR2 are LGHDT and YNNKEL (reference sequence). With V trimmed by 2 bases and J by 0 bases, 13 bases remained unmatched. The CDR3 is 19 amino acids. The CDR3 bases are TGTGCCAGCAGCCAAAGGTTCTACTGGGGACAGAGCTCCTACAATGAGCAGTTCTTC. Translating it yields CASSQRFYWGQSSYNEQFF.

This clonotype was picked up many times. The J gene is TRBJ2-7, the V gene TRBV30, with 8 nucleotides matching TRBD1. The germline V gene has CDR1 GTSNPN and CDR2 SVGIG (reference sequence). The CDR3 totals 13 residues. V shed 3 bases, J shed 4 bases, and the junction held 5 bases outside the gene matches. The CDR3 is CAWSNYRGYEQYF. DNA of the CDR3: TGTGCCTGGAGCAACTACAGGGGGTACGAGCAGTACTTC.

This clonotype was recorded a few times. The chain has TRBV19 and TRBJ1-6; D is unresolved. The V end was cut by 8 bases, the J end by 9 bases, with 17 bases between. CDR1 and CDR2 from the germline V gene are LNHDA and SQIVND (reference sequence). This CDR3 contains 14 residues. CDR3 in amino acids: CASQPGSSGSPLHF. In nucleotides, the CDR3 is TGTGCCAGTCAGCCGGGATCTTCTGGTTCACCCCTCCACTTT. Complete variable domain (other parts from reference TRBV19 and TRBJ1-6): DGGITQSPKYLFRKEGQNVTLSCEQNLNHDAMYWYRQDPGQGLRLIYYSQIVNDFQKGDIAEGYSVSREKKESFPLTVTSAQKNPTAFYLCASQPGSSGSPLHFGNGTRLTVT.

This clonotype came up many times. CDR3 sequence reads: CASSVDGTGNSPLHF. CDR3 nucleotides: TGTGCCAGCAGCGTAGACGGGACAGGAAATTCACCCCTCCACTTT. V usage is TRBV9 and J usage is TRBJ1-6, with 8 nucleotides matching TRBD1. The CDR3 loop spans 15 amino acids. Per the germline V gene, CDR1 is SGDLS and CDR2 is YYNGEE. J was trimmed by 7 bases and V by 0 bases; bases with no gene match: 3.

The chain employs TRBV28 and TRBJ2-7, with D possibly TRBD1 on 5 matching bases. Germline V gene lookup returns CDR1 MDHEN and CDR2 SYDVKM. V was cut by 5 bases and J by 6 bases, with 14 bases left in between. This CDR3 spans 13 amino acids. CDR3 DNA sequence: TGTGCCAGCAGTCCAAACATGGGGCTCGAGCAGTACTTC. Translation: CASSPNMGLEQYF.

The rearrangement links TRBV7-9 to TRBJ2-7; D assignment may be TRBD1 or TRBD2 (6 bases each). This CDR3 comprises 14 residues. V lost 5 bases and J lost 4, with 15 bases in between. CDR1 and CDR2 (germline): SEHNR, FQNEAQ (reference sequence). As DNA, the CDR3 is TGTGCCAGCAGCGTAAGCCCGGGGGCGTACGAGCAGTACTTC. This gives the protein CASSVSPGAYEQYF.

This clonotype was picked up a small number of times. The CDR3 DNA is TGCAGTGCTAGAGTCCGCCCGCTGTCAGGAGGGCACGAGCAGTACTTC. Translated, it gives CSARVRPLSGGHEQYF. The chain links TRBV20-1 to TRBJ2-7; D possibly corresponds to TRBD2 (6 bases). The CDR3 sequence is 16 residues long. The V gene lost 1 base and the J gene lost 5 bases, with 21 bases spanning the gap. CDR1 is DFQATT, CDR2 SNEGSKA, per germline (reference sequence).

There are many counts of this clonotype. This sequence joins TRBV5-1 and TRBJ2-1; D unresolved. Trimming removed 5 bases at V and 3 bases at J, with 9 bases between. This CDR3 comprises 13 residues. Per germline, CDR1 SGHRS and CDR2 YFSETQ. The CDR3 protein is CASSSDVYNEQFF. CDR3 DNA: TGCGCCAGCAGTTCGGACGTCTACAATGAGCAGTTCTTC.

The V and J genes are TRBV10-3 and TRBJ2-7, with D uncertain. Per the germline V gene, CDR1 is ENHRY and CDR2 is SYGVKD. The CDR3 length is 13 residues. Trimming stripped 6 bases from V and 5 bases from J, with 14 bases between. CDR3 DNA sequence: TGTGCCATCAGCCCCGGGCCCGTGGACGAGCAGTACTTC. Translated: CAISPGPVDEQYF.

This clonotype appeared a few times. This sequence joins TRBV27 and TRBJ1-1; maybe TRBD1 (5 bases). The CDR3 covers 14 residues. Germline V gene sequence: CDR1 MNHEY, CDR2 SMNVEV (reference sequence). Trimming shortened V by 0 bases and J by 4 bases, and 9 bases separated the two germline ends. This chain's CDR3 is CASSLSGGGTEAFF. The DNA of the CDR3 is TGTGCCAGCAGTTTATCTGGGGGAGGCACTGAAGCTTTCTTT.

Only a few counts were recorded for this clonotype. CDR3 residues: CSVLRGKAFF. Here the CDR3 DNA reads TGCAGCGTTCTTCGGGGGAAAGCTTTCTTT. This chain joins TRBV29-1 and TRBJ1-1; a weak D match, TRBD1 (5 bases). The germline CDR1 and CDR2 sequences are SQVTM and ANQGSEA. Trimming pared 5 bases from V and 9 bases from J, leaving 10 bases between. The CDR3 is made up of 10 amino acids.

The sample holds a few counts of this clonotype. DNA of the CDR3: TGCAGTGCCCAGGCGCAGACCTATGGCTACACCTTC. Residues: CSAQAQTYGYTF. This chain uses TRBV20-1 with TRBJ1-2; D unresolved. V was pared by 6 bases and J by 4 bases, with 12 bases between. The CDR3 length is 12 residues. The germline V gene encodes CDR1 DFQATT and CDR2 SNEGSKA (reference sequence).

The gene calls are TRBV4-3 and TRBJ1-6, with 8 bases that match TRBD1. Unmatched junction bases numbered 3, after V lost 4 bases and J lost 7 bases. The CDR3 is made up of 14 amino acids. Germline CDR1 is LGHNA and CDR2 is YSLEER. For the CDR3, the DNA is TGCGCCAGCAGCCCTGGACAGGGAAATTCACCCCTCCACTTT. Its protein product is CASSPGQGNSPLHF.

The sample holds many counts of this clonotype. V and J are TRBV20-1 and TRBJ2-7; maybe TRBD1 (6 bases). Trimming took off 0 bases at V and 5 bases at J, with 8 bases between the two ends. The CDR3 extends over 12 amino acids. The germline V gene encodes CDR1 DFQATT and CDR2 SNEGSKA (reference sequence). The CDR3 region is CSARDHRDEQYF. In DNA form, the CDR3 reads TGCAGTGCTAGAGATCACAGGGACGAGCAGTACTTC.